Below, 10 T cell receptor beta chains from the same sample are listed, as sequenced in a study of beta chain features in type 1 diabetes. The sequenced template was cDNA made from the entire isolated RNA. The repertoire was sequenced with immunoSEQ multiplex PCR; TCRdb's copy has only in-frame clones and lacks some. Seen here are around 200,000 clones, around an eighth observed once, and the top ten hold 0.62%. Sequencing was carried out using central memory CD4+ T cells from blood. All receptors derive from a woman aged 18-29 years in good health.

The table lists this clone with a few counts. This CDR3 is CASRSGPYSTGELFF. In DNA, the CDR3 is TGTGCCAGCAGGAGCGGTCCCTACTCCACCGGGGAGCTGTTTTTT. This chain uses TRBV27 with TRBJ2-2, with D maybe TRBD2 (5 bases). V was cut by 6 bases and J by 4 bases, with 15 bases left in between. The CDR3 is made up of 15 amino acids. Germline V CDR1 and CDR2: MNHEY, SMNVEV (reference sequence).

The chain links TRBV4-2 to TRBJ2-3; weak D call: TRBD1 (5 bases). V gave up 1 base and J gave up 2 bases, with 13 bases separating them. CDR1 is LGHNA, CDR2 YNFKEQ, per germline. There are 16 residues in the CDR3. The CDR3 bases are TGTGCCAGCAGCCAAGGGCAGGGCGTACCCACAGATACGCAGTATTTT. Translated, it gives CASSQGQGVPTDTQYF.

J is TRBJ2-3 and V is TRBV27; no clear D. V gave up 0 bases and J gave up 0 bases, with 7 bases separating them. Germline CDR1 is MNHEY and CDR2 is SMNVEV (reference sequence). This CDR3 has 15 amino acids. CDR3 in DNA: TGTGCCAGCAGTTTATCACTGACTAGCACAGATACGCAGTATTTT. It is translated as CASSLSLTSTDTQYF.

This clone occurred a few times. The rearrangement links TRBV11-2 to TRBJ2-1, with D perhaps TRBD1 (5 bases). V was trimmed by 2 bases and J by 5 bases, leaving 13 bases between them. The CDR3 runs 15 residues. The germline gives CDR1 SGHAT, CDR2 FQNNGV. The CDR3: CASSLMGQGDNEQFF. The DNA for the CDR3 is TGTGCCAGCAGCTTAATGGGGCAGGGTGACAATGAGCAGTTCTTC.

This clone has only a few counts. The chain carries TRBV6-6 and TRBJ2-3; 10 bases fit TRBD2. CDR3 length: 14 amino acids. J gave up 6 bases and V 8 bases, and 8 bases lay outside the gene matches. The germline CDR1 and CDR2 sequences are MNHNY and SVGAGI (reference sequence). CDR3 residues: CASHRAGGRDTQYF. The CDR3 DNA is TGTGCCAGCCACCGAGCGGGAGGGCGGGATACGCAGTATTTT.

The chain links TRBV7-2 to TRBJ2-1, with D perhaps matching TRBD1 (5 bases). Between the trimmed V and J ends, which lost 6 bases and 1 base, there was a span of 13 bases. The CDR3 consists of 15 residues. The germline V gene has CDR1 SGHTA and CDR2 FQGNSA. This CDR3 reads CASRSQGVSYNEQFF. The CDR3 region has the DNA TGTGCCAGCAGAAGCCAAGGGGTTTCCTACAATGAGCAGTTCTTC.

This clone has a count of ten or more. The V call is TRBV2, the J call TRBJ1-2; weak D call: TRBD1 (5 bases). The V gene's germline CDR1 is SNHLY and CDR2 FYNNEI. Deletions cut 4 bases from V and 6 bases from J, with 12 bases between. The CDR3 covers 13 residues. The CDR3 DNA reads TGTGCCAGCAGTGGGAGAGGAGGGGATGGCTACACCTTC. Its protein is CASSGRGGDGYTF.

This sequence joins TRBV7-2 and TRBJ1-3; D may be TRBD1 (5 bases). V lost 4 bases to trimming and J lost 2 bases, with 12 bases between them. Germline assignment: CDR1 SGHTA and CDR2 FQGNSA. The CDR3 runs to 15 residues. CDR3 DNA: TGTGCCAGCAGCTGGGGCGTTATTCCTGGAAACACCATATATTTT. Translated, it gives CASSWGVIPGNTIYF.

The CDR3 region has the DNA TGTGCCAGCAGCTCCACCGGGGAGCTGTTTTTT. This sequence encodes CASSSTGELFF. The V call is TRBV28, the J call TRBJ2-2; no reliable D call. This CDR3 region has 11 residues. The germline gives CDR1 MDHEN, CDR2 SYDVKM. V lost 6 bases to trimming and J lost 4 bases, with 3 bases between them.

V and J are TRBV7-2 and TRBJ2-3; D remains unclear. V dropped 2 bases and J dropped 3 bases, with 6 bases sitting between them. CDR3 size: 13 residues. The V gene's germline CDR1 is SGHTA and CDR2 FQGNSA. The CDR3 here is CASSLLLTDTQYF. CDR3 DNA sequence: TGTGCCAGCAGCTTACTCCTTACAGATACGCAGTATTTT. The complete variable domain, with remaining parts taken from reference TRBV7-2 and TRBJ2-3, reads GAGVSQSPSNKVTEKGKDVELRCDPISGHTALYWYRQSLGQGLEFLIYFQGNSAPDKSGLPSDRFSAERTGGSVSTLTIQRTQQEDSAVYLCASSLLLTDTQYFGPGTRLTVL.